The next 24 T cell receptor beta chains were all read from a single sample in a study of beta chain features in type 1 diabetes. Investigators reverse transcribed all isolated RNA, so they sequenced expressed TCRB transcripts. Sequencing used immunoSEQ multiplex PCR; TCRdb keeps in-frame clones, though not all of them. The sample contains approximately 150,000 clones, less than 11% of which appear only once. Specimen: naive CD4+ T cells from blood. The receptors derive from a man aged 18 to 30 in good health.

This clone has only a few counts. J is TRBJ2-2 and V is TRBV18; the D is unclear. V was trimmed by 0 bases and J by 0 bases, leaving 8 bases between them. The CDR3 runs 16 residues. From germline, CDR1 is KGHSH and CDR2 LQKENI. The CDR3 loop is CASSPPSSPNTGELFF. The DNA of the CDR3 is TGTGCCAGCTCACCACCGTCGTCCCCGAACACCGGGGAGCTGTTTTTT.

On this clone itself: Other DNA sequences within the sample encode an identical CDR3. CDR3: CASSQGQGNTEAFF. DNA for the CDR3: TGTGCCAGCTCTCAAGGACAGGGGAACACTGAAGCTTTCTTT. This chain links TRBV18 with TRBJ1-1, with 8 bases identical to TRBD1. CDR1 KGHSH and CDR2 LQKENI come from the germline V gene. The V segment lost 6 bases and the J segment 1 base; nucleotides outside the gene matches: 4. This CDR3 region has 14 residues.

This rearrangement joins TRBV7-7 to TRBJ2-1; the match to TRBD2 covers 13 bases. V lost 5 bases to trimming and J lost 8 bases; unmatched junction nucleotides: 12. Germline CDR1 and CDR2: SSHAT and FNYEAQ (reference sequence). The CDR3 consists of 17 residues. Written as DNA, the CDR3 is TGTGCCAGCAGCCCTACTAGCGGGGGGGCGTTCTGGGATGAGCAGTTCTTC. It yields the protein CASSPTSGGAFWDEQFF. The complete variable domain, with remaining parts taken from reference TRBV7-7 and TRBJ2-1, reads GAGVSQSPRYKVTKRGQDVTLRCDPISSHATLYWYQQALGQGPEFLTYFNYEAQPDKSGLPSDRFSAERPEGSISTLTIQRTEQRDSAMYRCASSPTSGGAFWDEQFFGPGTRLTVL.

This clone was picked up a small number of times. The V call is TRBV5-1, the J call TRBJ2-3; D might be TRBD1 (6 bases). V shed 0 bases and J shed 2 bases, with 10 bases lying between them. CDR3 length: 15 amino acids. Germline CDR1 is SGHRS and CDR2 is YFSETQ. In nucleotides, the CDR3 is TGCGCCAGCAGCTTGGCAGGGGCCAACACAGATACGCAGTATTTT. Amino acid sequence: CASSLAGANTDTQYF.

The V call is TRBV28, the J call TRBJ2-5; D is perhaps TRBD2 (6 bases). CDR1 and CDR2 from the germline V gene are MDHEN and SYDVKM. V was cut by 2 bases and J by 5 bases, with 12 bases left in between. The CDR3 is 14 amino acids. CDR3 nucleotides: TGTGCCAGCAGTTTAGGGACTTTGTATGAGACCCAGTACTTC. It yields the protein CASSLGTLYETQYF.

This clone has only a few counts. The chain employs TRBV7-9 and TRBJ2-5; D is uncertain. The CDR3 has 12 residues. Looked up from germline, CDR1 is SEHNR and CDR2 is FQNEAQ (reference sequence). V was shortened by 1 base and J by 5 bases, with 5 bases between the two germline ends. CDR3: CASSLDTETQYF. For the CDR3, the DNA is TGTGCCAGCAGCTTAGACACGGAGACCCAGTACTTC.

This clone was seen more than once but under ten times. The rearrangement joins TRBV6-1 to TRBJ2-5, with 9 bases matching TRBD1. CDR1 and CDR2 from the germline V gene are MNHNS and SASEGT. V was pared by 6 bases and J by 4 bases, with 3 bases of the junction left unmatched. The CDR3 contains 13 residues. CDR3 protein: CASRLTGGETQYF. The CDR3 DNA is TGTGCCAGCAGATTGACAGGGGGAGAGACCCAGTACTTC.

This rearrangement joins TRBV9 to TRBJ2-7; TRBD1 matches at 8 bases. Trimming at V came to 8 bases and at J to 0 bases, leaving 7 bases not matched to a gene. Germline lookup yields CDR1 SGDLS and CDR2 YYNGEE. The CDR3 has 14 amino acids. The CDR3 is CASSRDRSSYEQYF. CDR3 DNA: TGTGCCAGTAGCCGGGACAGGAGCTCCTACGAGCAGTACTTC.

This chain uses TRBV10-3 with TRBJ2-7; no clear D. This CDR3 region has 13 residues. Deletions cut 4 bases from V and 2 bases from J, with 9 bases between. Germline V gene sequence: CDR1 ENHRY, CDR2 SYGVKD. DNA for the CDR3: TGTGCCATCAGTGGTCAGGAACCCTACGAGCAGTACTTC. Translated: CAISGQEPYEQYF.

The V call is TRBV18, the J call TRBJ2-1; a possible D gene is TRBD1 (5 bases). CDR3 length: 14 residues. Trimming took 2 bases from V and 8 from J, leaving 13 bases between them. Germline values: CDR1 KGHSH, CDR2 LQKENI. CDR3 nucleotide sequence: TGTGCCAGCTCACCAAATGACAGTACGGATGAGCAGTTCTTC. This sequence encodes CASSPNDSTDEQFF.

This clone was counted only a few times. The rearrangement joins TRBV6-6 to TRBJ2-7, with D possibly being TRBD2 (7 bases). The germline CDR1 and CDR2 sequences are MNHNY and SVGAGI (reference sequence). Trimming cost V 6 bases and J 8 bases, with 23 bases left between them. The length of the CDR3 is 15 residues. The CDR3: CASRGDRTSEVQQYF. DNA for the CDR3: TGTGCCAGCAGGGGCGACAGGACTAGTGAGGTACAGCAGTACTTC.

This clone was counted at least ten times. This chain connects TRBV14 to TRBJ1-6, with TRBD1 identical over 7 bases. The J segment lost 8 bases and the V segment lost 5 bases, leaving 12 bases of the junction unmatched. Germline loops: CDR1 SGHDN, CDR2 FVKESK. CDR3 length equals 16 residues. The CDR3 DNA is TGTGCCAGCAGCTCCCCTACGACAGGGTGGGATTCACCCCTCCACTTT. It yields the protein CASSSPTTGWDSPLHF.

This clone has just a few counts. The chain uses TRBV5-1 and TRBJ2-1, with 10 bases lining up with TRBD2. CDR3 length: 15 amino acids. Germline CDR1 is SGHRS and CDR2 is YFSETQ. J gave up 5 bases and V 6 bases, and 8 bases lay outside the gene matches. For the CDR3, the DNA is TGCGCCAGCACTCTAAGCGGGGGGGCGGACAATGAGCAGTTCTTC. Its translation: CASTLSGGADNEQFF.

This clone was seen a few times. The chain combines TRBV6-5 with TRBJ1-5; D is possibly TRBD1 (6 bases). Looked up from germline, CDR1 is MNHEY and CDR2 is SVGAGI. V shed 0 bases and J shed 1 base, with 10 bases lying between them. CDR3 length equals 16 residues. The CDR3 loop is CASSYSGTGSNQPQHF. CDR3 DNA sequence: TGTGCCAGCAGTTACTCTGGAACAGGGAGCAATCAGCCCCAGCATTTT.

This clone was detected only a few times. This rearrangement joins TRBV30 to TRBJ1-3; D unresolved. Trimming removed 2 bases from V and 4 bases from J, with 6 bases in between. The CDR3 spans 12 residues. Per germline, CDR1 GTSNPN and CDR2 SVGIG (reference sequence). The CDR3 spells CAWSLSGNTIYF. In DNA, the CDR3 is TGTGCCTGGAGTCTGTCGGGAAACACCATATATTTT.

This sequence joins TRBV4-3 and TRBJ1-6; maybe TRBD1 (5 bases). The CDR3 loop spans 18 amino acids. The germline gives CDR1 LGHNA, CDR2 YSLEER. The V end lost 0 bases, the J end lost 7 bases, and 19 bases lay between the germline ends. The CDR3: CASSQDLERRGANSPLHF. DNA for the CDR3: TGCGCCAGCAGCCAAGATCTTGAGAGGAGGGGCGCGAATTCACCCCTCCACTTT.

This rearrangement joins TRBV7-9 to TRBJ2-3; possibly TRBD1 for D (5 bases). Trimming took 3 bases from V and 6 from J, leaving 13 bases between them. Germline loops: CDR1 SEHNR, CDR2 FQNEAQ (reference sequence). CDR3 length: 14 residues. The CDR3 reads CASSFDGAWDTQYF. The CDR3 nucleotides read TGTGCCAGCAGCTTCGATGGGGCCTGGGATACGCAGTATTTT.

The CDR3 DNA sequence: TGTGCCAGCAGCCCGGGACAGGGTCTCACCGGGGAGCTGTTTTTT. This gives the protein CASSPGQGLTGELFF. The chain carries TRBV7-9 and TRBJ2-2, with 9 bases that match TRBD1. V lost 5 bases and J lost 4; bases outside the gene matches: 5. The CDR3 sequence is 15 residues long. The V gene's germline CDR1 is SEHNR and CDR2 FQNEAQ (reference sequence).

The chain recombines TRBV27 with TRBJ1-4; D remains ambiguous. Germline lookup yields CDR1 MNHEY and CDR2 SMNVEV (reference sequence). Between the trimmed V and J ends, which lost 2 bases and 7 bases, there was a span of 11 bases. The CDR3 has 14 amino acids. The CDR3 here is CASSLRSWSEKLFF. In DNA form, the CDR3 reads TGTGCCAGCAGTTTAAGGTCATGGAGTGAAAAACTGTTTTTT.

The chain recombines TRBV5-6 with TRBJ2-1, with 7 bases identical to TRBD2. The CDR3 covers 14 residues. Germline-derived CDR1 and CDR2 are SGHDT and YYEEEE. Unmatched junction bases numbered 4, after V lost 3 bases and J lost 4 bases. CDR3 sequence reads: CASSSGTTYNEQFF. The CDR3, as DNA: TGTGCCAGCAGCTCCGGGACTACTTACAATGAGCAGTTCTTC.

The sample holds a few counts of this clone. The V call is TRBV4-1, the J call TRBJ2-5; 9 bases are shared with TRBD1. Looked up from germline, CDR1 is MGHRA and CDR2 is YSYEKL. The V segment lost 4 bases and the J segment 4 bases; nucleotides outside the gene matches: 10. The CDR3 loop spans 16 amino acids. CDR3 loop: CASSRAPGQGGETQYF. In DNA, the CDR3 is TGCGCCAGCAGCCGAGCACCGGGACAGGGAGGAGAGACCCAGTACTTC.

This clone turned up a few times. The V and J genes are TRBV6-5 and TRBJ2-3; D gene ambiguous. Trimming cost V 8 bases and J 4 bases, with 16 bases left between them. Germline V gene data show CDR1 as MNHEY and CDR2 as SVGAGI. The CDR3 spans 14 residues. The CDR3 sequence is CASLVAGYADTQYF. In nucleotides, the CDR3 is TGTGCCAGCTTGGTTGCCGGGTACGCAGATACGCAGTATTTT.

This sequence joins TRBV7-9 and TRBJ1-5; a weak D match, TRBD1 (6 bases). Trimming shortened V by 3 bases and J by 2 bases, and 11 bases separated the two germline ends. The CDR3 covers 15 residues. The germline V gene has CDR1 SEHNR and CDR2 FQNEAQ (reference sequence). The CDR3 sequence: CASSFQGKGNQPQHF. DNA of the CDR3: TGTGCCAGCAGCTTTCAGGGGAAGGGCAATCAGCCCCAGCATTTT.

The sample holds many counts of this clone. The sample carries other DNA sequences with the same CDR3. The genes are TRBV9 and TRBJ2-5; 12 bases line up with TRBD1. The germline CDR1 and CDR2 sequences are SGDLS and YYNGEE. The CDR3 is 15 amino acids. The ends lost 3 bases at V and 5 bases at J; junction bases unmatched: 5. Here the CDR3 reads CASSGGQGAGETQYF. In nucleotides, the CDR3 is TGTGCCAGCAGCGGGGGACAGGGGGCAGGGGAGACCCAGTACTTC.